The clone carrying this T cell receptor (beta chain) showed up just a few times. Its antigen remains unidentified. This record comes from a study of beta chain features in type 1 diabetes. Study-wide context: Similarity in age, gender and cell yields was seen between patients and healthy donors.

Expressed TCRB transcripts were sequenced, since all the RNA that had been isolated was reverse transcribed. The repertoire was sequenced with immunoSEQ multiplex PCR; TCRdb's copy has only in-frame clones and lacks some. The data hold roughly 170,000 clones, with around an eighth observed a single time. Central memory, naive, regulatory and stem cell-like memory CD4+ cells were sorted by CD45RO/CCR7/CD25/CD127/CD95/CD27. Findings of the study overall: Naive, central memory and Treg TCRB repertoires seemed to resemble each other more closely in patients than they did in healthy donors.

The germline V gene encodes CDR1 SEHNR and CDR2 FQNEAQ (reference sequence). The V end lost 6 bases, the J end lost 8 bases, and 16 bases lay between the germline ends. CDR3 size: 14 residues. The gene calls are TRBV7-9 and TRBJ1-4; D remains ambiguous. The sample was central memory CD4+ T cells from blood. This TCR came from a woman younger than 35 in good health. The CDR3 coding sequence is TGTGCCAGCAGTCCGTCCACTAACACGGAAAAACTGTTTTTT. Amino acid sequence: CASSPSTNTEKLFF.